Shown below are 32 T cell receptor beta chains from a single sample sequenced in a study of liver allograft versus peripheral blood T cells. Looking at the study overall: Peripheral blood of the recipients supplied T cell receptor repertoires that were compared with those in transplanted livers.

TCRdb fed the reads into MiXCR, producing one record per CDR3 protein. Found here are about 13,000 distinct CDR3 sequences, approximately 17% of them singletons; the top ten hold 1.5% to 2%. Receptors originate from a human patient who had a liver transplant. T cells may partly derive from the graft donor.

This clonotype was counted between two and nine times. As DNA, the CDR3 is TGTGCCAGCAGCCGCACCAGGGATTACACTGAAGCTTTCTTT. It is translated as CASSRTRDYTEAFF. The rearrangement links TRBV7-2 to TRBJ1-1, with a weak D call TRBD1 (5 bases). V shed 5 bases and J shed 3 bases, with 13 bases lying between them. CDR1 and CDR2 (germline): SGHTA, FQGNSA. The CDR3 consists of 14 residues. The full variable domain, in which reference TRBV7-2 and TRBJ1-1 provide the parts outside the CDR3, is GAGVSQSPSNKVTEKGKDVELRCDPISGHTALYWYRQSLGQGLEFLIYFQGNSAPDKSGLPSDRFSAERTGGSVSTLTIQRTQQEDSAVYLCASSRTRDYTEAFFGQGTRLTVV.

In its sample, this clonotype was seen a few times. The chain joins TRBV20-1 to TRBJ2-4; D is possibly TRBD2 (6 bases). V lost 0 bases and J lost 8, with 23 bases in between. The CDR3 length is 17 residues. Germline-derived CDR1 and CDR2 are DFQATT and SNEGSKA (reference sequence). The CDR3 region has the DNA TGCAGTGCTAGAGATCTAAGGCGGGATAGGTTATCGGACATTCAGTACTTC. It translates to CSARDLRRDRLSDIQYF.

Notes on this clonotype: This may be a read error, as it is one base from a much larger clone. This sequence joins TRBV6-1 and TRBJ2-7; TRBD1 agrees at 7 bases. The germline CDR1 and CDR2 sequences are MNHNS and SASEGT. The CDR3 totals 15 residues. Trimming removed 3 bases from V and 2 bases from J; junction bases left unmatched: 7. This CDR3 is CASSDPFRGPYEQYF. In nucleotides, the CDR3 is TGTGCCAGCAGTGACCCTTTTAGGGGGCCCTACGAGCAGTACTTC.

This clonotype appeared a few times. This chain joins TRBV12-3 or TRBV12-4 and TRBJ1-5; weak D call: TRBD1 (5 bases). The CDR3 has 11 amino acids. The V gene lost 6 bases and the J gene lost 15 bases, with 15 bases spanning the gap. The CDR3 bases are TGTGCCAGCAGCGACAGAGGCCGGCGGCATTTT. Translation gives CASSDRGRRHF.

The V call is TRBV27, the J call TRBJ2-5; D remains unclear. The germline V gene has CDR1 MNHEY and CDR2 SMNVEV (reference sequence). The CDR3 is 13 residues long. Trimming stripped 8 bases from V and 0 bases from J, with 10 bases between. This chain's CDR3 is CASASSYQETQYF. DNA of the CDR3: TGTGCCAGCGCCTCCTCGTACCAAGAGACCCAGTACTTC.

V usage is TRBV19 and J usage is TRBJ2-7; D call uncertain. The CDR3 length is 12 residues. The V gene lost 5 bases and the J gene lost 9 bases, with 14 bases spanning the gap. Per germline, CDR1 LNHDA and CDR2 SQIVND (reference sequence). The DNA of the CDR3 is TGTGCCAGTAGTTTCGGGCCTGGCGGGCAGTACTTC. Protein: CASSFGPGGQYF. Full variable domain (remainder filled in from reference TRBV19 and TRBJ2-7): DGGITQSPKYLFRKEGQNVTLSCEQNLNHDAMYWYRQDPGQGLRLIYYSQIVNDFQKGDIAEGYSVSREKKESFPLTVTSAQKNPTAFYLCASSFGPGGQYFGPGTRLTVT.

This clonotype is classed as medium-sized (0.01 to 0.1%). Written as DNA, the CDR3 is TGTGCCAGCTCACCGACAGGAGCTAATGAAAAACTGTTTTTT. Translation gives CASSPTGANEKLFF. This chain uses TRBV18 with TRBJ1-4; a weak D match, TRBD1 (6 bases). V gave up 3 bases and J gave up 3 bases, with 8 bases separating them. There are 14 residues in the CDR3. From germline, CDR1 is KGHSH and CDR2 LQKENI.

This clonotype is classed as medium-sized (0.01 to 0.1%). V usage is TRBV6-1 and J usage is TRBJ2-7; 7 nucleotides align to TRBD1. The germline CDR1 and CDR2 sequences are MNHNS and SASEGT. The V segment lost 4 bases and the J segment 2 bases; nucleotides outside the gene matches: 8. The CDR3 has 15 residues. Here the CDR3 DNA reads TGTGCCAGCAGTGGATCCGGGACAGCCGCCTACGAGCAGTACTTC. It specifies CASSGSGTAAYEQYF.

This clonotype is labeled medium-sized. V usage is TRBV19 and J usage is TRBJ1-6; 7 bases line up with TRBD1. The CDR3 runs 15 residues. V was clipped by 4 bases and J by 7 bases; unmatched bases: 7. The V gene's germline CDR1 is LNHDA and CDR2 SQIVND (reference sequence). In DNA, the CDR3 is TGTGCCAGTAGTACCACGGGACAGTTAAATTCACCCCTCCACTTT. Translating it yields CASSTTGQLNSPLHF. Full variable domain (outside the CDR3, taken from reference TRBV19 and TRBJ1-6): DGGITQSPKYLFRKEGQNVTLSCEQNLNHDAMYWYRQDPGQGLRLIYYSQIVNDFQKGDIAEGYSVSREKKESFPLTVTSAQKNPTAFYLCASSTTGQLNSPLHFGNGTRLTVT.

This clonotype is medium-sized. V gene TRBV29-1 combines with J gene TRBJ1-4; D perhaps matches TRBD1 (5 bases). CDR3 length equals 16 residues. Trimming removed 6 bases at V and 0 bases at J, with 17 bases between. Germline CDR1 reads SQVTM; CDR2 reads ANQGSEA. CDR3 in amino acids: CSVSDGAIATNEKLFF. CDR3 DNA sequence: TGCAGCGTCTCGGACGGGGCCATTGCAACTAATGAAAAACTGTTTTTT.

The sample holds a few counts of this clonotype. V and J are TRBV7-2 and TRBJ2-1, with 8 bases that match TRBD2. Unmatched junction bases numbered 5, after V lost 5 bases and J lost 2 bases. Germline V gives CDR1 SGHTA, CDR2 FQGNSA. CDR3 length: 15 residues. The CDR3 loop is CASSVSGGPYNEQFF. CDR3 coding DNA: TGTGCCAGCAGCGTGAGCGGGGGCCCCTACAATGAGCAGTTCTTC.

This chain joins TRBV20-1 and TRBJ1-5; D not resolved. V lost 6 bases, J lost 0 bases, and 15 bases lay in between. Germline loops: CDR1 DFQATT, CDR2 SNEGSKA (reference sequence). This CDR3 contains 15 residues. CDR3 nucleotides: TGCAGTGCCCCCGACGGCGGTTATAGCAATCAGCCCCAGCATTTT. The encoded protein is CSAPDGGYSNQPQHF.

This clonotype was picked up many times. The chain is built from TRBV19 and TRBJ2-7; 8 bases align to TRBD2. The CDR3 spans 17 residues. Germline values: CDR1 LNHDA, CDR2 SQIVND (reference sequence). V gave up 3 bases and J gave up 6 bases; unmatched junction bases: 16. The CDR3 loop is CASSIWGSGAGGPEQYF. The CDR3 DNA reads as TGTGCCAGTAGTATCTGGGGCTCAGGCGCGGGAGGTCCCGAGCAGTACTTC.

The chain uses TRBV6-9 and TRBJ2-7; 9 bases agree with TRBD1. The CDR3 sequence is 14 residues long. Germline CDR1 MNHGY, CDR2 SVAAGI. J gave up 6 bases and V 6 bases, and 9 bases lay outside the gene matches. This chain's CDR3 is CASSNPQGASEQYF. Written as DNA, the CDR3 is TGTGCCAGCAGCAACCCACAGGGGGCGTCCGAGCAGTACTTC.

By sample fraction, this clonotype is medium-sized. The chain is built from TRBV6-5 and TRBJ1-3, with D unresolved. Trimming pared 0 bases from V and 0 bases from J, leaving 6 bases between. CDR3 length: 15 amino acids. Germline CDR1 and CDR2: MNHEY and SVGAGI. CDR3: CASSYSDLSGNTIYF. In DNA, the CDR3 is TGTGCCAGCAGTTACTCGGATCTCTCTGGAAACACCATATATTTT.

The CDR3 bases are TGTGCCAGCACCCAAAGACCAGGGGTAGCCAAAAACATTCAGTACTTC. Translating gives CASTQRPGVAKNIQYF. The chain uses TRBV7-9 and TRBJ2-4, with D tentatively TRBD1 (6 bases). The CDR3 is 16 residues long. Trimming took 7 bases from V and 0 from J, leaving 16 bases between them. In germline, CDR1 is SEHNR, CDR2 FQNEAQ (reference sequence).

Sample share makes this clonotype medium-sized. This sequence joins TRBV27 and TRBJ2-7; the D gene is possibly TRBD2 (6 bases). CDR3 length equals 14 residues. The V and J ends lost 6 bases and 2 bases respectively, with 14 bases between them. Per the germline V gene, CDR1 is MNHEY and CDR2 is SMNVEV (reference sequence). CDR3 residues: CASSPLAKPYEQYF. As DNA, the CDR3 is TGTGCCAGCAGCCCACTAGCAAAACCCTACGAGCAGTACTTC.

This rearrangement joins TRBV5-1 to TRBJ2-2, with 9 bases that match TRBD1. After removal of 2 bases from V and 4 bases from J, the junction contained 3 bases not matched to a gene. Germline V gives CDR1 SGHRS, CDR2 YFSETQ. CDR3 length equals 15 residues. CDR3 region: CASSFLTGGTGELFF. The CDR3 region has the DNA TGCGCCAGCAGCTTCCTGACAGGGGGCACCGGGGAGCTGTTTTTT.

At least ten counts were recorded for this clonotype. The rearrangement joins TRBV5-6 to TRBJ1-2, with a possible D match to TRBD1 (5 bases). V lost 4 bases and J 2 bases, leaving 12 bases between the germline ends. The V gene's germline CDR1 is SGHDT and CDR2 YYEEEE. This CDR3 has 14 residues. The CDR3 region has the DNA TGTGCCAGCAGCCAGGGACCTTCAAACTATGGCTACACCTTC. Its protein product is CASSQGPSNYGYTF.

This clonotype is medium-sized in the sample. The rearrangement joins TRBV6-6 to TRBJ2-1; 10 bases are shared with TRBD2. The CDR3 has 15 amino acids. Per germline, CDR1 MNHNY and CDR2 SVGAGI (reference sequence). J was trimmed by 4 bases and V by 6 bases; bases with no gene match: 6. The DNA for the CDR3 is TGTGCCAGCAGGCAGACTAGCGGGCCTTACAATGAGCAGTTCTTC. Translation gives CASRQTSGPYNEQFF.

V usage is TRBV4-1 and J usage is TRBJ1-2, with TRBD1 identical over 8 bases. Per the germline V gene, CDR1 is MGHRA and CDR2 is YSYEKL. V trimming: 4 bases; J trimming: 11 bases; junction bases outside the gene matches: 15. The CDR3 consists of 15 residues. The CDR3 reads CASSPTDRENAGYTF. In DNA, the CDR3 is TGCGCCAGCAGCCCCACGGACAGGGAAAATGCTGGTTACACCTTC.

On this clonotype: Given a much more abundant clone one base away, this may be a read error. The chain recombines TRBV12-3 or TRBV12-4 with TRBJ2-2; TRBD2 agrees at 7 bases. J gave up 4 bases and V 7 bases, and 15 bases lay outside the gene matches. The CDR3 contains 17 residues. The CDR3 DNA is TGTGCCAGCACCTCTCCCTGGCGGGAGAGATCCACCGGGGAGCTGTTTTTT. Amino acids: CASTSPWRERSTGELFF.

This clonotype is categorized as medium-sized. This chain links TRBV27 with TRBJ1-5; 7 bases fit TRBD1. V shed 8 bases, J shed 5 bases, and the junction held 9 bases outside the gene matches. The CDR3 contains 14 residues. Germline CDR1 and CDR2: MNHEY and SMNVEV (reference sequence). The CDR3 is CASSDRRGDQPQHF. In DNA, the CDR3 is TGTGCCAGCTCGGACAGGAGGGGGGATCAGCCCCAGCATTTT.

This clonotype was picked up a small number of times. The chain has TRBV15 and TRBJ2-3; TRBD2 matches 7 bases. Germline values: CDR1 LNHNV, CDR2 YYDKDF (reference sequence). There are 16 residues in the CDR3. J lost 1 base, V lost 3 bases, and 7 bases had no gene match. The CDR3 DNA sequence: TGTGCCACCAGCAGGCGCGGGACTACCGGCACAGATACGCAGTATTTT. It yields the protein CATSRRGTTGTDTQYF.

CDR3 sequence: CASSAPKGQGGLYTEAFF. The DNA for the CDR3 is TGCGCCAGCAGCGCTCCTAAGGGGCAGGGAGGTTTGTACACTGAAGCTTTCTTT. The rearrangement links TRBV5-1 to TRBJ1-1; tentatively, D is TRBD1 (5 bases). This CDR3 has 18 amino acids. Germline lookup yields CDR1 SGHRS and CDR2 YFSETQ. V was shortened by 4 bases and J by 3 bases, with 25 bases between the two germline ends.

By sample share, this clonotype is medium-sized. This rearrangement joins TRBV6-2 or TRBV6-3 to TRBJ2-1, with 8 bases aligning to TRBD2. Trimming cost V 0 bases and J 3 bases; bases outside gene matches: 10. From germline, CDR1 is MNHEY and CDR2 SVGEGT. This CDR3 region has 18 residues. CDR3 sequence (DNA): TGTGCCAGCAGTTACTCGAAACTAGCGGTCCACCTCTACAATGAGCAGTTCTTC. Translating gives CASSYSKLAVHLYNEQFF.

By share, this clonotype ranks as medium-sized (0.01 to 0.1%). V gene TRBV19 combines with J gene TRBJ2-1; no firm D call. Germline V lookup: CDR1 LNHDA, CDR2 SQIVND (reference sequence). There are 15 residues in the CDR3. The germline V and J ends were trimmed by 3 bases and 0 bases, with 9 bases remaining between them. CDR3 coding DNA: TGTGCCAGTAGTATCAGTACGGGCTCCTACAATGAGCAGTTCTTC. The encoded protein is CASSISTGSYNEQFF.

Of note for this clonotype: A much larger clone lies one base from this, so it may be a read error. The rearrangement links TRBV6-2 or TRBV6-3 to TRBJ2-7; 7 bases are shared with TRBD1. The CDR3 is made up of 13 amino acids. Germline V gives CDR1 MNHEY, CDR2 SVGEGT. The CDR3 loop reads CVTEDRVGYEQYF. DNA for the CDR3: TGTGTCACCGAAGACAGGGTAGGCTACGAGCAGTACTTC.

The genes are TRBV11-1 and TRBJ2-7; D assignment may be TRBD1 or TRBD2 (6 bases each). CDR1 is SGHAT, CDR2 FQDESV, per germline (reference sequence). Trimming removed 4 bases at V and 5 bases at J, with 12 bases between. The CDR3 has 13 residues. The CDR3 reads CASSYPGEDEQYF. The CDR3 DNA follows: TGTGCCAGCAGCTACCCAGGGGAGGACGAGCAGTACTTC.

The rearrangement uses TRBV7-2 and TRBJ2-2; possibly TRBD1 or TRBD2 for D (6 bases each). Trimming removed 1 base from V and 0 bases from J, with 9 bases in between. Per germline, CDR1 SGHTA and CDR2 FQGNSA. This CDR3 has 16 residues. The CDR3 region is CASSLEGGANTGELFF. CDR3 nucleotides: TGTGCCAGCAGCTTAGAGGGGGGCGCGAACACCGGGGAGCTGTTTTTT.

The chain has TRBV20-1 and TRBJ2-1; 7 bases line up with TRBD1. Germline CDR1 is DFQATT and CDR2 is SNEGSKA (reference sequence). The CDR3 runs 14 residues. V lost 6 bases and J lost 3; bases outside the gene matches: 8. The CDR3: CSAGGQVHYNEQFF. The DNA for the CDR3 is TGCAGTGCCGGAGGACAGGTCCACTACAATGAGCAGTTCTTC.

This clonotype rates as medium-sized. The V call is TRBV24-1, the J call TRBJ2-1; D remains ambiguous. Germline lookup yields CDR1 KGHDR and CDR2 SFDVKD. CDR3 length: 13 residues. V gave up 3 bases and J gave up 4 bases, with 6 bases separating them. CDR3 region: CATSDTPYNEQFF. CDR3 nucleotide sequence: TGTGCCACCAGTGATACTCCATACAATGAGCAGTTCTTC.